The entry below gives a single TCR beta chain sequence along with its context. Its antigen is not yet known. Qualities for individual bases were not recorded, and no much larger clone is one base off. A distance of 8 bases separates the germline ends of V and J, which lose 2 bases and 2 bases respectively. From cysteine to phenylalanine, the CDR3 is 14 amino acids long. Only the CDR3 DNA is retained, 42 bases long and in frame from the first base. For CDR1 and CDR2, the germline V gene lists SGHRS and YFSETQ. TCRbeta CDR3 regions were amplified from genomic DNA by means of the immunoSEQ Assay, a bias-controlled multiplex PCR. The study's processing was this. The number of nucleated cells in each sample was estimated from the amplification of reference gene primers within the assay. Sequence reads were collapsed and filtered to measure the absolute abundance of every unique TCRbeta CDR3 rearrangement. For each sample, productive Simpson clonality was calculated as the square root of Simpson's diversity index over productive rearrangements. The table comes from immuneACCESS by way of TCRdb, which keeps in-frame sequences with V and J called. Part of the clones is missing from these tables; in studies checked, under half for an unresolved V gene and the rest for unknown reasons. V and J calls and clone size follow that table, whereas D and trimming were derived from the DNA. This sample holds approximately 94,000 clones; more than 70% were observed only once. Roughly 5% of the sample is taken by the ten largest.

The entry originates in a study of blood T cell repertoires in COVID-19 (dated by TCRdb to the early 2020s). Background for the entire study: Collaborator samples came from the United States, Italy and Spain and covered acute and convalescent phases of COVID-19. The material from the prospective study consisted of cDNA or gDNA derived from T cells, B-cell-depleted T cells, or PBMCs. The dataset comprised deeply sampled blood TCRbeta repertoires from subjects exposed to, actively infected with, or recovered from COVID-19. The repertoires were released in a freely available public database meant as a resource for research on the immune response to SARS-CoV-2. The samples were drawn from the first 160 participants of the ongoing ImmuneRACE study and from 1,254 subjects provided by 6 global collaborators. Nearly every sample came with metadata listing a de-identified subject ID, COVID-19 status, age in years and sex. Where HLA class I and class II types were available, the types were taken from metadata supplied by the sample provider, not from assay-based typing.

Here is what the overall study found, with its caveats: How much clinical and demographic metadata was included differed by source and by participant, and the metadata was provided uncurated.

The collaborating institutions used their own protocols to collect whole blood in K2EDTA tubes. For TCRbeta analysis, collaborators shipped samples in one of three forms: frozen whole blood, isolated PBMCs, or DNA extracted from either of those sample types. The receptor was isolated from a woman of 80 years or more with active COVID-19. The V gene is TRBV5-1 and the J gene is TRBJ1-5, with the D gene too uncertain to name. Sequenced sample: peripheral blood. In nucleotides, the sequence is TGCGCCAGCAGCTTCGGACTGGGCAATCAGCCCCAGCATTTT. Translated, it gives CASSFGLGNQPQHF.